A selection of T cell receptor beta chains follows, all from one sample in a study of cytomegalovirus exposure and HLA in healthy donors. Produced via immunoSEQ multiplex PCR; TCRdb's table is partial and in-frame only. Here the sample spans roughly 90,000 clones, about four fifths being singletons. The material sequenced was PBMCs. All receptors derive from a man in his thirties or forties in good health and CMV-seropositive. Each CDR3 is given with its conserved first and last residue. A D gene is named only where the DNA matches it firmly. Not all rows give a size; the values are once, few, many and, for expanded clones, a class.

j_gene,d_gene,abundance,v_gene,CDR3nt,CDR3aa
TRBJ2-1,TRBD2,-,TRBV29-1,TGCAGCGTTGAAAGGCTGGGACTAGCGGGGCCAGGGGTTTACAATGAGCAGTTCTTC,CSVERLGLAGPGVYNEQFF
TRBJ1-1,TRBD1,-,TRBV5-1,TGCGCCAGCAGCTCTGGACAGGGGAACACTGAAGCTTTTTTT,CASSSGQGNTEAFF
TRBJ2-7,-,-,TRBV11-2,TGTGCCAGCAGCTTAGCGCGCGGCTCCTACGAGCAGTACTTC,CASSLARGSYEQYF
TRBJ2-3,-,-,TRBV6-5,TGTGCCAGCAGTTACTCCTTCGGGACAGATACGCAGTATTTT,CASSYSFGTDTQYF
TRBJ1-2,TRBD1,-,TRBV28,TGTGCCAGCAGCCCACAGGGGCCAAACTATGGCTACACCTTC,CASSPQGPNYGYTF
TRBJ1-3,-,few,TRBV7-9,TGTGCCAGCAGCTTAGACAGGGCAGGTGGAAACACCATATATTTT,CASSLDRAGGNTIYF
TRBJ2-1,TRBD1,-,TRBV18,TGTGCCAGCTCACCGGACAGGAATGAGCAGTTCTTC,CASSPDRNEQFF
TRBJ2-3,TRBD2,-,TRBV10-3,TGTGCCATCAGCGCAACTAGCGGGACCACAGATACGCAGTATTTT,CAISATSGTTDTQYF
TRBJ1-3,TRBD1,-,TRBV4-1,TGCGCCAGCAGCCAGGGGAGACAGGGCAGGATCGGAAACACCATATATTTT,CASSQGRQGRIGNTIYF
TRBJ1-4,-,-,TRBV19,TGTGCCAGTAGTATAAAGACTACAGCAACTAATGAAAAACTGTTTTTT,CASSIKTTATNEKLFF